These 16 T cell receptor beta chains originate from one sample sequenced in a study of response to subunit inactivated influenza vaccine. TCRdb used MiXCR to reprocess the RT-PCR reads, holding one entry per CDR3 protein. The data show hundreds of thousands of distinct CDR3 sequences, with approximately 15% seen just once and around 7% held by the top ten. Sequences were derived from PBMCs from blood, sampled 14 to 15 days before vaccination. Receptors were obtained from a man aged 50 to 60 who received an inactivated influenza vaccine.

In its sample, this clonotype was seen a few times. The chain has TRBV29-1 and TRBJ2-3; D remains ambiguous. The CDR3 has 11 amino acids. The germline V gene encodes CDR1 SQVTM and CDR2 ANQGSEA. V lost 4 bases, J lost 3 bases, and 5 bases lay in between. In DNA form, the CDR3 reads TGCAGCGTTGGGGTGACAGATACGCAGTATTTT. Its translation: CSVGVTDTQYF.

The chain uses TRBV28 and TRBJ2-7; D call uncertain. The V and J ends lost 1 base and 3 bases respectively, with 7 bases between them. The CDR3 consists of 13 residues. Looked up from germline, CDR1 is MDHEN and CDR2 is SYDVKM. CDR3 nucleotides: TGTGCCAGCAGTTTATTACGACACTACGAGCAGTACTTC. Translating it yields CASSLLRHYEQYF. The variable domain in full, completed from reference TRBV28 and TRBJ2-7, reads DVKVTQSSRYLVKRTGEKVFLECVQDMDHENMFWYRQDPGLGLRLIYFSYDVKMKEKGDIPEGYSVSREKKERFSLILESASTNQTSMYLCASSLLRHYEQYFGPGTRLTVT.

This clonotype was detected ten times or more. The chain links TRBV28 to TRBJ2-1; the match to TRBD2 covers 7 bases. Looked up from germline, CDR1 is MDHEN and CDR2 is SYDVKM. The length of the CDR3 is 14 residues. V dropped 3 bases and J dropped 9; count of bases not matched to a gene: 8. The CDR3 reads CASSFPGLKVEQFF. The CDR3 bases are TGTGCCAGCAGTTTTCCGGGACTAAAAGTTGAGCAGTTCTTC.

The V gene is TRBV10-3, the J gene TRBJ2-7, with D perhaps matching TRBD1 or TRBD2 (5 bases each). Trimming pared 4 bases from V and 2 bases from J, leaving 12 bases between. Germline-derived CDR1 and CDR2 are ENHRY and SYGVKD. This CDR3 spans 14 amino acids. The CDR3 DNA reads TGTGCCATCAGTGCTACCTTGGGGGCCTACGAGCAGTACTTC. This translates into CAISATLGAYEQYF.

This chain uses TRBV7-2 with TRBJ2-7, with D unclear. Trimming cost V 3 bases and J 3 bases, with 6 bases left between them. Germline CDR1 is SGHTA and CDR2 is FQGNSA. The CDR3 spans 12 residues. CDR3: CASSLPNYEQYF. The CDR3 coding sequence is TGTGCCAGCAGCTTGCCTAACTACGAGCAGTACTTC.

This rearrangement joins TRBV20-1 to TRBJ2-1; the D gene is possibly TRBD2 (5 bases). Trimming cost V 2 bases and J 2 bases, with 16 bases left between them. This CDR3 is 16 amino acids long. Germline CDR1 reads DFQATT; CDR2 reads SNEGSKA (reference sequence). The CDR3 spells CSARILDYLTYNEQFF. CDR3 nucleotides: TGCAGTGCTAGAATTCTTGACTACCTTACCTACAATGAGCAGTTCTTC.

This clonotype was seen only a few times. J is TRBJ1-4 and V is TRBV20-1, with 9 nucleotides matching TRBD1. Germline values: CDR1 DFQATT, CDR2 SNEGSKA (reference sequence). CDR3 length: 14 residues. V shed 4 bases and J 3 bases; nucleotides not matched to a gene: 3. The DNA for the CDR3 is TGCAGTGCTAATGACAGGGGGTCTAATGAAAAACTGTTTTTT. Protein product: CSANDRGSNEKLFF.

This sequence joins TRBV4-3 and TRBJ2-3; D remains unclear. The V gene's germline CDR1 is LGHNA and CDR2 YSLEER. CDR3 length equals 17 residues. V dropped 0 bases and J dropped 0 bases, with 13 bases sitting between them. The CDR3 loop is CASSQDRPGTSTDTQYF. CDR3 DNA sequence: TGCGCCAGCAGCCAAGATCGGCCAGGAACCAGCACAGATACGCAGTATTTT.

This sequence joins TRBV6-1 and TRBJ2-6; D might be TRBD1 or TRBD2, each matching 5 bases. The length of the CDR3 is 14 residues. Germline V lookup: CDR1 MNHNS, CDR2 SASEGT. Trimming cost V 8 bases and J 0 bases, with 8 bases left between them. The CDR3 nucleotides read TGTGCCAGCCGGGGCAGCTCTGGGGCCAACGTCCTGACTTTC. This translates into CASRGSSGANVLTF.

This clonotype was counted between two and nine times. The J gene is TRBJ2-7, the V gene TRBV29-1; 7 bases match TRBD1. The CDR3 is 13 amino acids. Germline CDR1 SQVTM, CDR2 ANQGSEA. V was clipped by 7 bases and J by 3 bases; unmatched bases: 9. CDR3: CSAETGINYEQYF. The CDR3 nucleotides are TGCAGCGCCGAGACAGGGATCAACTACGAGCAGTACTTC.

This clonotype came up a few times. The V call is TRBV9, the J call TRBJ2-7, with 14 bases fitting TRBD2. The J segment lost 5 bases and the V segment lost 4 bases, leaving 5 bases of the junction unmatched. Germline V gene sequence: CDR1 SGDLS, CDR2 YYNGEE. There are 15 residues in the CDR3. The chain's CDR3 is CASSPRTSGGNEQYF. CDR3 sequence (DNA): TGTGCCAGCAGCCCAAGGACTAGCGGGGGGAACGAGCAGTACTTC. Full variable domain (outside the CDR3, taken from reference TRBV9 and TRBJ2-7): DSGVTQTPKHLITATGQRVTLRCSPRSGDLSVYWYQQSLDQGLQFLIQYYNGEERAKGNILERFSAQQFPDLHSELNLSSLELGDSALYFCASSPRTSGGNEQYFGPGTRLTVT.

V usage is TRBV20-1 and J usage is TRBJ2-3, with 11 bases that match TRBD2. Germline V gene lookup returns CDR1 DFQATT and CDR2 SNEGSKA (reference sequence). Germline trimming cut 5 bases from V and 3 bases from J; bases unmatched to any gene: 7. The CDR3 covers 15 residues. The CDR3 here is CSAPRTSGLTDTQYF. The CDR3 DNA reads TGCAGTGCTCCCAGGACTAGCGGGTTGACAGATACGCAGTATTTT.

This clonotype was observed a few times. The chain has TRBV25-1 and TRBJ2-2; D is unclear. V lost 1 base to trimming and J lost 1 base, with 10 bases between them. CDR1 is MGHDK and CDR2 is SYGVNS in the germline V gene. This CDR3 is built from 16 residues. The CDR3 sequence: CASSEFAGQNTGELFF. CDR3 DNA sequence: TGTGCCAGCAGTGAATTCGCCGGGCAGAACACCGGGGAGCTGTTTTTT.

The chain joins TRBV4-3 to TRBJ2-1; D remains unclear. V was cut by 0 bases and J by 8 bases, with 14 bases left in between. This CDR3 has 15 amino acids. Germline V gene lookup returns CDR1 LGHNA and CDR2 YSLEER. For the CDR3, the DNA is TGCGCCAGCAGCCAAGATGGAAGGGTTGAGGATGAGCAGTTCTTC. It is translated as CASSQDGRVEDEQFF.

The V gene is TRBV29-1, the J gene TRBJ2-2; TRBD1 or TRBD2 may be the D gene (5 bases each). Germline CDR1 reads SQVTM; CDR2 reads ANQGSEA. This CDR3 has 14 amino acids. V was trimmed by 4 bases and J by 5 bases, leaving 14 bases between them. In DNA, the CDR3 is TGCAGCGTTGTTAGGGACCCCTTGACCGGGGAGCTGTTTTTT. It is translated as CSVVRDPLTGELFF.

This clonotype was detected only a few times. This chain links TRBV12-3 or TRBV12-4 with TRBJ2-6; 8 bases are a match to TRBD1. V shed 4 bases and J 0 bases; nucleotides not matched to a gene: 2. CDR3 length: 16 residues. CDR3 nucleotides: TGTGCCAGCAGTTCGGGGACAGGCTCTGGGGCCAACGTCCTGACTTTC. The encoded protein is CASSSGTGSGANVLTF.